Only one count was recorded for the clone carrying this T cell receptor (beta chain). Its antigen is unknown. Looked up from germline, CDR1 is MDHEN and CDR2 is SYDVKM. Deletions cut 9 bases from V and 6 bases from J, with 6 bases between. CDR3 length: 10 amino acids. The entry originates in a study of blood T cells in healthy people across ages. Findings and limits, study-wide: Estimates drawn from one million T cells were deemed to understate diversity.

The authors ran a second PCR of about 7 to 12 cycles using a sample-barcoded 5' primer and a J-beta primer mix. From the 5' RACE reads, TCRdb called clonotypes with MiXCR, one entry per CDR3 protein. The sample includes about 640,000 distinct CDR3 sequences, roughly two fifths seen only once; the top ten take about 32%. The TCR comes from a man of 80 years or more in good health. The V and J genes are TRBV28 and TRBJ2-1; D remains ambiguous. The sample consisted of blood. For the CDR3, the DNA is TGTGCCAGTTATAGCAATGAGCAGTTCTTC. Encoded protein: CASYSNEQFF.